This TCR beta chain was sequenced for a study of cytomegalovirus exposure and HLA in healthy donors listed by TCRdb under 2017. Looking at the study overall: A later analysis indicated that the 100 to 150 validation repertoires were generated on the platform also employed for the 670 or so repertoires of the first cohort. The study was designed to test whether signatures of past pathogen exposure could be identified by cataloging public T cell receptors. Besides the first cohort of 666 subjects, a separate validation cohort made up of roughly 120 different subjects was used. High-throughput TCR immunosequencing, statistical association of individual TCRs with disease status, and machine learning were combined to predict cytomegalovirus infection status. The paper's findings and limits, for the study overall: It was suggested by the authors that the approach could potentially be generalized to other disease states and immunological phenotypes. Of the cluster scores, 85% to 95% were above 0 in a later analysis, which found that TCRs clustered in the first cohort also tended to co-occur in the approximately 110 validation repertoires. While some public TCRs were present in many individuals, most TCR sequences turned up only very rarely across donors. A few of the identified cytomegalovirus-associated TCR beta chains were confirmed in vitro to be specific for cytomegalovirus antigens. In both the original and validation cohorts, the classifier was reported to diagnose cytomegalovirus status with high specificity and sensitivity. The study gave a list of under 200 TCR beta chains associated with cytomegalovirus. The validation cohort had no HLA typing available for a later analysis, so co-occurrence within that cohort was assessed over all 120 or so repertoires.

Library preparation employed the immunoSEQ multiplex PCR assay. The paper's processing steps were these. To diagnose cytomegalovirus status from the catalog of TCR beta chain sequences, a statistical classification framework was built. This is the immuneACCESS table as TCRdb keeps it, with only in-frame sequences that have V and J called. A part of the clones is gone; compared with another copy, unresolved V genes explain less than half, and the rest is unexplained. V, J and clone size are taken as reported in that table, and D and trimming were inferred from the DNA itself. The sample yields under 250,000 clones; roughly 85% were counted once. 5.5% to 7% of the sample comes from the top ten. About this clone itself: Its binding antigen is unknown. No base qualities exist here, and no much larger clone lies one base off it.

The cysteine opens and the phenylalanine closes a CDR3 of 12 amino acids. Solely the CDR3 DNA is kept, with 36 bases framed from the first base. V drops 0 bases and J drops 6 bases, leaving 4 bases in between. Sequences SGHDT (CDR1) and YYEEEE (CDR2) are obtained from the germline V gene. The donors belonged to the validation cohort of under 150 subjects, which was separate from the approximately 700-subject first cohort. Sequenced: PBMCs. The sequence was obtained from a woman between 18 and 29 years old in good health and CMV-seronegative. The rearrangement joined TRBV5-6 to TRBJ2-1, with an unclear D gene assignment. The CDR3 has the sequence CASSLGGNEQFF. The DNA sequence reads TGTGCCAGCAGCTTGGGGGGCAATGAGCAGTTCTTC.